This T cell receptor beta chain was recovered during a study of regulatory T cells in long-lasting Graves disease. Looking at the study overall: Graves' patients diagnosed newly had used antithyroid drugs under 3 months.

To note about this clonotype: As yet, its antigen is unknown.

General study results and limits: Fewer public clonotypes were shared by new patients (approximately 1,000) than by persistent patients (fewer than 3,000). Persistent disease favored TRBV28, TRBJ1-2 and TRBJ2-5.

Stated time point: newly diagnosed GD, antithyroid drugs for less than 3 months. RNA extracted from PBMCs served as the sequencing template. Germline V gene data show CDR1 as LGHNT and CDR2 as FRNRAP. This CDR3 comprises 19 residues. V lost 0 bases and J lost 5, with 23 bases in between. Combining iRepertoire HTBI primers with Arm-PCR of CDR3 regions, the authors built TCR beta libraries. Per the original methods: Across the samples, identification revealed roughly 56 TRBV and more than twelve TRBJ segments. TCRdb itself ran the multiplex PCR reads through MiXCR, one entry per CDR3 protein. It is TCRdb's table, rather than the study itself, that gives the V and J calls and clone size. The data hold about 370,000 distinct CDR3 sequences, with about 16% observed a single time.

Sequenced material: peripheral blood mononuclear cells (PBMCs), taken at new diagnosis, from a patient treated with antithyroid drugs. The chain combines TRBV12-5 with TRBJ1-5; D not resolved. The receptor was isolated from a female donor with Graves disease. CDR3 bases: TGTGCTAGTGGTTTGGTACCCTCCTCCGAAGTATCTAAGGATCAGCCCCAGCATTTT. Translation: CASGLVPSSEVSKDQPQHF.